Listed below are T cell receptor beta chains from one sample, sequenced in a study of blood T cells in healthy people across ages. TCRdb used MiXCR to reprocess the 5' RACE reads, holding one entry per CDR3 protein. Among 980,000 or so distinct CDR3 sequences, around 49% were seen once, and the ten largest hold 13%. Specimen: blood. These receptor sequences come from a man younger than 40 in good health. CDR3s include the opening cysteine and the closing phenylalanine or tryptophan.

length	V	CDR3
13	TRBV30	CAWSVSIGELAFF
14	TRBV6-5	CASTSWGRQETQYF
12	TRBV15	CATSRDKYRQFF
12	TRBV4-1	CASSQDPSEAFF
17	TRBV4-1	CASSQDESWGVGYEQYF
14	TRBV4-1	CASSQPGPHTEAFF
12	TRBV27	CASTTGGSGYTF
15	TRBV7-2	CASSASGGPTDTQYF
18	TRBV7-9	CASSSTTSGTDRTDTQYF
15	TRBV2	CASSENQGTGDEQYF
15	TRBV5-8	CASSLEVGQSYEQYF
14	TRBV3-1	CASSQAQQNTEAFF
13	TRBV27	CASSLRAAYEQYF
16	TRBV4-1	CASSPLPGRDRETQYF
16	TRBV14	CASSLRLAGDRDTQYF
13	TRBV6-2/TRBV6-3	CASGQVRGETQYF
16	TRBV29-1	CSVEYPMRDLTDTQYF
14	TRBV10-3	CAISFSGNPYEQYF
13	TRBV15	CASRAPPGNEQFF
14	TRBV4-3	CASSQARGSYEQYF
16	TRBV4-1	CASSQGQGPRGEKLFF
12	TRBV6-2/TRBV6-3	CASRYDGNEQFF
16	TRBV7-9	CASSVRGAPGANVLTF
15	TRBV15	CATTFGTGILNGYTF
13	TRBV20-1	CSANQQGTDTQYF
12	TRBV29-1	CSGGPRGDTQYF
16	TRBV7-8	CASSLPPGGAKDTQYF
16	TRBV4-2	CASSLDRDRDTDTQYF
16	TRBV3-1	CASSPPFGLADYTQYF
15	TRBV20-1	CSALGEETYNSPLHF
13	TRBV29-1	CSVPPPGRNEQFF
14	TRBV28	CASRGHGTHPGYTF
14	TRBV20-1	CSAREPREYQPQHF
15	TRBV28	CASRLPGNLNTEAFF
16	TRBV12-3/TRBV12-4	CASRPTGTRGNQPQHF
15	TRBV12-3/TRBV12-4	CASSQGSGTLNEQFF
18	TRBV4-2	CASSQDLAGLRRDSPLHF
13	TRBV18	CASSPGQGSEAFF
16	TRBV28	CARKTQGKPFREKLFF
14	TRBV3-1	CASSQSAKAIGYTF
16	TRBV4-1	CASSQEAGQAAYEQYF
14	TRBV7-8	CASSVGGLRDTQYF
17	TRBV7-6	CASSARTSGDSQETQFF
13	TRBV28	CATTDRVNSPLHF
13	TRBV12-5	CASGREPNTEAFF
19	TRBV21-1	CASRSGQGYRFRNTDTQYF
12	TRBV18	CASSLIPVEQYF